This T cell receptor (beta chain) came from a study of radiation and T cells in renal cell carcinoma. Study results and caveats: No pretreatment tumor biopsies were available for baseline clonotypes.

Libraries were prepared by immunoSEQ multiplex PCR; TCRdb keeps only in-frame clonotypes and omits some of them. The table shows approximately 51,000 clones, with approximately 83% occurring only once. Of note for this clone: Its antigen is not identified.

This CDR3 comprises 19 residues. Trimming cost V 1 base and J 6 bases, with 27 bases left between them. Germline CDR1 SGHRS, CDR2 YFSETQ. Time point in this sample: baseline pretreatment blood. Documented treatment: 15 Gy SBRT to primary tumor, nephrectomy 4 weeks later. The tumor was a clear cell renal cell carcinoma. The sequence was collected from a woman aged 70-85 years with renal cell carcinoma. Specimen: blood, collected from a patient whose treatment included radiotherapy and nephrectomy. This chain uses TRBV5-1 with TRBJ2-3; D is possibly TRBD1 (5 bases). The DNA for the CDR3 is TGCGCCAGCAGCTTGTTCAGGGCAACCCGACAGACTTCCCCGGATACGCAGTATTTT. It encodes CASSLFRATRQTSPDTQYF.